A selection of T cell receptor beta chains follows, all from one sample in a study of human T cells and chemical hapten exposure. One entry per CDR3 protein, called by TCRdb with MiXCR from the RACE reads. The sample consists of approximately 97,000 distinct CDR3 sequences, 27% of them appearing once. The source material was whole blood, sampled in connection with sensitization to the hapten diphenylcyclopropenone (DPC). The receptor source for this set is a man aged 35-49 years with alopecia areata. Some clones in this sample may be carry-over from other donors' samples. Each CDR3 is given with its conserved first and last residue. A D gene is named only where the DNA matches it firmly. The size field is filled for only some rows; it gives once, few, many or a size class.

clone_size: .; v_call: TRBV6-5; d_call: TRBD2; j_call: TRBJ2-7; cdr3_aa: CASSPGLARYEQYF; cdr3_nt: TGTGCCAGCAGTCCCGGACTAGCGAGGTACGAGCAGTACTTC
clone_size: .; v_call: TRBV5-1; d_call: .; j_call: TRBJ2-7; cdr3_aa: CASTTQTGNDEQYF; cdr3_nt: TGCGCCAGCACAACACAAACCGGGAACGACGAGCAGTACTTC
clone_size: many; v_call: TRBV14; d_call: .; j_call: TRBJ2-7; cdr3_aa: CASSLSYEQYF; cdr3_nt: TGTGCCAGCAGCCTCTCCTACGAGCAGTACTTC
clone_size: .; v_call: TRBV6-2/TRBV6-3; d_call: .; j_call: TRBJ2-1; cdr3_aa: CASSYLGLADPYNEQFF; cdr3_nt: TGTGCCAGCAGTTATTTGGGGTTAGCGGACCCCTACAATGAGCAGTTCTTC
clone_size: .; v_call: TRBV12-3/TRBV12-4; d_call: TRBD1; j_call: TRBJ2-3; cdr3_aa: CASSSTTGGSTDTQYF; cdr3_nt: TGTGCCAGCAGTTCAACGACAGGGGGAAGCACAGATACGCAGTATTTT
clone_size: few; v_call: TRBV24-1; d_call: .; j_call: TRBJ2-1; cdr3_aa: CATSRSLDEQFF; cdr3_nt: TGTGCCACCAGTAGGAGTCTGGATGAGCAGTTCTTC
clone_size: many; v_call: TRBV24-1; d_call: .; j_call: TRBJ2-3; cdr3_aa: CATSDYGISQRETQYF; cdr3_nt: TGTGCCACCAGTGATTACGGAATATCACAGAGAGAGACGCAGTATTTT
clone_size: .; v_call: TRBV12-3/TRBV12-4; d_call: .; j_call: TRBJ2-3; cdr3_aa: CASSTGGRGTQYF; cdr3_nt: TGTGCCAGCAGCACCGGGGGCCGGGGTACGCAGTATTTT
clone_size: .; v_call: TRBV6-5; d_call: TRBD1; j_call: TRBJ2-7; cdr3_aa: CASSYRRTGPYEQYF; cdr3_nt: TGTGCCAGCAGTTACAGACGGACAGGGCCCTACGAGCAGTACTTC
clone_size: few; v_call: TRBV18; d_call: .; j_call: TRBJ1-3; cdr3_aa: CASSPHPGSSGNTIYF; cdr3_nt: TGTGCCAGCTCACCACATCCAGGAAGCTCTGGAAACACCATATATTTT
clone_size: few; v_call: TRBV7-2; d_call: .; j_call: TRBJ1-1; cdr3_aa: CASSLEVTNPFF; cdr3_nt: TGTGCCAGCAGCTTAGAAGTGACGAATCCTTTCTTT
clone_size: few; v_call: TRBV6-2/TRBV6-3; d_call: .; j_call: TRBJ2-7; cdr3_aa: CASSRGHYEQYF; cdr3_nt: TGTGCCAGCAGCCGCGGGCACTACGAGCAGTACTTC
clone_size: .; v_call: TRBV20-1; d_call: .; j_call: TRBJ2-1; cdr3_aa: CSARELSFQNEQFF; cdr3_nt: TGCAGTGCTAGAGAACTCTCATTCCAAAATGAGCAGTTCTTC
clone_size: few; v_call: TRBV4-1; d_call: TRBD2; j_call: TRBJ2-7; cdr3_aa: CASSQDRGLGTYEQYF; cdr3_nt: TGCGCCAGCAGCCAAGATAGGGGACTAGGGACCTACGAGCAGTACTTC
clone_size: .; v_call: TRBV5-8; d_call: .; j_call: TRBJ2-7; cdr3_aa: CASSWKGTGTSSYEQYF; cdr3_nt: TGTGCCAGCAGTTGGAAAGGCACGGGGACGAGCTCCTACGAGCAGTACTTC
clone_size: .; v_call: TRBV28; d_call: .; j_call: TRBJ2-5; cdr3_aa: CASSLGGSRETQYF; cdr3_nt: TGTGCCAGCAGTTTAGGAGGGAGTCGAGAGACCCAGTACTTC
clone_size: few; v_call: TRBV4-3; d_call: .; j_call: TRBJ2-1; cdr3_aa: CASSQDYRATYNEQFF; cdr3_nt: TGCGCCAGCAGCCAAGATTACCGGGCTACCTACAATGAGCAGTTCTTC
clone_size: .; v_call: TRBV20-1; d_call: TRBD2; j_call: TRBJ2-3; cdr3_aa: CSARLGGGRSADTQYF; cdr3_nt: TGCAGTGCTAGATTGGGAGGCGGGAGGTCCGCAGATACGCAGTATTTT